This T cell receptor (beta chain) was captured in a study of blood T cell repertoires in COVID-19. Looking at the study overall: PBMCs, B-cell-depleted T cells, or T cells were the source of the cDNA or gDNA that made up the material.

The study assigned cohorts using participant-reported clinical history. The authors' processing: By means of reference gene primer amplification, nucleated cell counts were estimated. Measured with immunoSEQ multiplex PCR; TCRdb has only the in-frame clones, and not every one. D and trimming come from the DNA, and the V and J calls and clone size come from that table. The top ten clones hold 1.5% to 2% of a sample with hundreds of thousands of clones, around nine tenths of them seen once. The receptor was isolated from a woman between 18 and 29 years old with acute COVID-19. The specimen sequenced was PBMCs or T cells enriched from blood (not recorded which).

DNA for the CDR3: TGTGCCAGCAGCCGACAGGAAACGAACACCGGGGAGCTGTTTTTT. Protein product: CASSRQETNTGELFF. The chain recombines TRBV7-9 with TRBJ2-2; D might be TRBD1 (6 bases). The length of the CDR3 is 15 residues. The V gene lost 5 bases and the J gene lost 0 bases, with 10 bases spanning the gap. Germline loops: CDR1 SEHNR, CDR2 FQNEAQ (reference sequence).